The clone carrying this T cell receptor (beta chain) has just a few counts. The antigen is unknown. Every donor gave around 10 milliliters of peripheral blood. Extractions gave at least 5.5 micrograms of total RNA per sample. This sample was taken from a study of blood T cells in healthy people across ages. Whole-study results and caveats: Measured against age, TCR beta diversity per million T cells decreased in a roughly linear manner.

The use of a sample-barcoded 5' primer and a J-beta primer mix characterized a second PCR of 7 to 11 cycles. MiXCR, run by TCRdb on the 5' RACE reads, gives a single entry per CDR3 protein. The profile shows about 900,000 distinct CDR3 sequences, 55% to 65% of them singletons. There are 16 residues in the CDR3. The ends lost 3 bases at V and 5 bases at J; junction bases unmatched: 12. Germline V gene data show CDR1 as MNHEY and CDR2 as SMNVEV (reference sequence). This TCR was recovered from a man under 40 in good health. The gene calls are TRBV27 and TRBJ2-7; 8 nucleotides match TRBD2. Sequencing was performed on blood. CDR3 loop: CASSFFYGIAGNEQYF. CDR3 DNA: TGTGCCAGCAGTTTTTTTTACGGGATAGCGGGGAACGAGCAGTACTTC.